What follows are 21 T cell receptor beta chains derived from one specimen sequenced in a study of radiotherapy plus CTLA-4 blockade in lung cancer. The assay was immunoSEQ multiplex PCR, and TCRdb's table has in-frame clones only and misses some. Among 25,000 to 35,000 clones listed, around four fifths were seen once. This specimen was peripheral blood, taken from a patient treated with radiotherapy plus ipilimumab. The origin of the receptors is a human donor with non-small cell lung cancer who had stable disease on radiotherapy plus ipilimumab.

V and J are TRBV28 and TRBJ1-2; 9 positions agree with TRBD1. V lost 6 bases and J lost 5; bases outside the gene matches: 13. Germline values: CDR1 MDHEN, CDR2 SYDVKM. The CDR3 contains 16 residues. The CDR3 loop is CASSSRTGEEGYGYTF. The CDR3 nucleotides are TGTGCCAGCAGCTCAAGGACAGGGGAGGAGGGTTATGGCTACACCTTC.

This chain links TRBV7-9 with TRBJ1-1; no clear D. Germline V gene data show CDR1 as SEHNR and CDR2 as FQNEAQ (reference sequence). The CDR3 has 13 amino acids. The V end was cut by 5 bases, the J end by 3 bases, with 10 bases between. The chain's CDR3 is CASSQRLHTEAFF. For the CDR3, the DNA is TGTGCCAGCAGCCAAAGACTCCACACTGAAGCTTTCTTT. The entire variable domain, with the rest obtained from reference TRBV7-9 and TRBJ1-1, is as follows: DTGVSQNPRHKITKRGQNVTFRCDPISEHNRLYWYRQTLGQGPEFLTYFQNEAQLEKSRLLSDRFSAERPKGSFSTLEIQRTEQGDSAMYLCASSQRLHTEAFFGQGTRLTVV.

The gene calls are TRBV7-7 and TRBJ2-2; possible D gene TRBD1, 5 bases. V lost 5 bases and J lost 6, with 10 bases in between. This CDR3 has 13 residues. The germline CDR1 and CDR2 sequences are SSHAT and FNYEAQ (reference sequence). The CDR3 loop is CASSLDSSGELFF. CDR3 coding DNA: TGTGCCAGCAGCCTAGACAGTTCCGGGGAGCTGTTTTTT.

The J gene is TRBJ1-2, the V gene TRBV25-1; the D gene is possibly TRBD1 (5 bases). Germline CDR1 MGHDK, CDR2 SYGVNS. V lost 10 bases and J 5 bases, leaving 14 bases between the germline ends. The length of the CDR3 is 12 residues. The CDR3, as DNA: TGTGCCACGGAAGGGCAGGGATATGGCTACACCTTC. Residues: CATEGQGYGYTF.

The rearrangement joins TRBV7-8 to TRBJ1-3; tentatively, D is TRBD1 (5 bases). Germline V CDR1 and CDR2: SGHVS, FQNEAQ. This CDR3 spans 19 amino acids. V shed 5 bases and J shed 3 bases, with 26 bases lying between them. The CDR3 sequence is CASSPLLGTGALLGNTIYF. The CDR3 nucleotides read TGTGCCAGCAGCCCCCTACTAGGGACCGGGGCATTACTTGGAAACACCATATATTTT.

CDR3 nucleotides: TGTGCCAGCAGCCCCAACGGGGGGGCCACCGGGGAGCTGTTTTTT. It translates to CASSPNGGATGELFF. V usage is TRBV7-7 and J usage is TRBJ2-2; 8 bases fit TRBD2. This CDR3 has 15 residues. With V trimmed by 5 bases and J by 4 bases, 6 bases remained unmatched. Germline CDR1 and CDR2: SSHAT and FNYEAQ (reference sequence).

The chain uses TRBV19 and TRBJ1-6, with 7 bases lining up with TRBD1. This CDR3 is built from 15 residues. The germline V gene encodes CDR1 LNHDA and CDR2 SQIVND (reference sequence). The V and J ends lost 6 bases and 8 bases, in that order; junction bases with no gene match: 10. The CDR3 is CASRGDRAGDSPLHF. The CDR3 DNA follows: TGTGCCAGTAGGGGCGACAGGGCGGGCGATTCACCCCTCCACTTT. Drawing the rest from reference TRBV19 and TRBJ1-6, the complete variable domain is DGGITQSPKYLFRKEGQNVTLSCEQNLNHDAMYWYRQDPGQGLRLIYYSQIVNDFQKGDIAEGYSVSREKKESFPLTVTSAQKNPTAFYLCASRGDRAGDSPLHFGNGTRLTVT.

CDR3 protein: CASRLTGNTEAFF. CDR3 nucleotide sequence: TGTGCCAGCAGACTCACAGGGAACACTGAAGCTTTCTTT. The chain uses TRBV6-5 and TRBJ1-1, with a possible D match to TRBD1 (5 bases). The V end lost 6 bases, the J end lost 1 base, and 9 bases lay between the germline ends. The germline CDR1 and CDR2 sequences are MNHEY and SVGAGI. This CDR3 contains 13 residues.

The chain joins TRBV19 to TRBJ2-6; D is ambiguous. The CDR3 is made up of 15 amino acids. The germline V gene encodes CDR1 LNHDA and CDR2 SQIVND (reference sequence). The V gene lost 9 bases and the J gene lost 0 bases, with 12 bases spanning the gap. The CDR3 DNA follows: TGTGCCAGCCGGCCAGTGGACTCTGGGGCCAACGTCCTGACTTTC. Encoded protein: CASRPVDSGANVLTF.

The CDR3 reads CASSLGTGDNEQFF. Here the CDR3 DNA reads TGTGCCAGCAGCTTGGGTACCGGCGACAATGAGCAGTTCTTC. The gene calls are TRBV7-7 and TRBJ2-1; D gene uncertain. CDR3 length: 14 residues. Between the trimmed V and J ends, which lost 3 bases and 5 bases, there was a span of 11 bases. Germline V lookup: CDR1 SSHAT, CDR2 FNYEAQ (reference sequence).

The chain employs TRBV2 and TRBJ2-5; the D is unclear. Looked up from germline, CDR1 is SNHLY and CDR2 is FYNNEI. This CDR3 contains 14 residues. V shed 8 bases and J shed 7 bases, with 20 bases lying between them. In nucleotides, the CDR3 is TGTGCCAGCTGTTGGAGTGTGATCGAGGCGACCCAGTACTTC. Amino acids: CASCWSVIEATQYF.

The chain links TRBV21-1 to TRBJ1-5; the D call TRBD1 from the table was never checked on the DNA. TRBV21-1 represents a pseudogene. The CDR3 is made up of 16 amino acids. The CDR3 reads CASSMGLHWHHQPQHF. The CDR3 DNA sequence: TGTGCCAGCAGCATGGGGCTACATTGGCATCATCAGCCCCAGCATTTT.

CDR3 bases: TGTGCCAGCAGTTTCGGGGGATCGTCACAAGAGACCCAGTACTTC. Amino acids: CASSFGGSSQETQYF. The chain joins TRBV27 to TRBJ2-5, with D perhaps TRBD2 (6 bases). V gave up 3 bases and J gave up 2 bases, with 13 bases separating them. The CDR3 runs to 15 residues. The V gene's germline CDR1 is MNHEY and CDR2 SMNVEV (reference sequence).

A word on this clone: The junction and the germline gene differ at one end; a read error may be behind it. The sample carries other DNA sequences with the same CDR3. V gene TRBV6-5 combines with J gene TRBJ1-2, with D tentatively TRBD1 (5 bases). Germline CDR1 is MNHEY and CDR2 is SVGAGI. CDR3 size: 15 residues. CDR3 in amino acids: CASRYQGRPNYGYTF. The CDR3 bases are TGTGCCAGCAGATATCAGGGCCGACCTAACTATGGCTACACTTTC.

This chain uses TRBV30 with TRBJ1-4; possibly TRBD1 for D (5 bases). Per the germline V gene, CDR1 is GTSNPN and CDR2 is SVGIG (reference sequence). V gave up 0 bases and J gave up 7 bases, with 12 bases separating them. CDR3 length: 14 residues. CDR3 amino acids: CAWSVPGGSEKLFF. The CDR3, as DNA: TGTGCCTGGAGTGTACCGGGGGGTAGTGAAAAACTGTTTTTT.

The J gene is TRBJ2-7, the V gene TRBV28, with D uncertain. The CDR3 is made up of 14 amino acids. Per germline, CDR1 MDHEN and CDR2 SYDVKM. Trimming stripped 6 bases from V and 1 base from J, with 13 bases between. CDR3 nucleotides: TGTGCCAGCAGGTCAGGTGCCGAATCCTACGAGCAGTACGTC. It specifies CASRSGAESYEQYV.

The chain has TRBV6-5 and TRBJ2-7, with 9 nucleotides matching TRBD1. In germline, CDR1 is MNHEY, CDR2 SVGAGI. V was clipped by 8 bases and J by 6 bases; unmatched bases: 5. This CDR3 is built from 12 residues. CDR3 in amino acids: CASGQGKGEQYF. Written as DNA, the CDR3 is TGTGCCAGCGGACAGGGGAAAGGCGAGCAGTACTTC.

J is TRBJ1-5 and V is TRBV18; D possibly corresponds to TRBD1 (6 bases). The germline CDR1 and CDR2 sequences are KGHSH and LQKENI. This CDR3 region has 17 residues. V was clipped by 4 bases and J by 1 base, with 17 bases between them. CDR3 coding DNA: TGTGCCAGCTCACTCGTCGGCAAAGGACAGAGCAATCAGCCCCAGCATTTT. Its translation: CASSLVGKGQSNQPQHF.

This chain connects TRBV6-6 to TRBJ1-2; 7 bases are shared with TRBD1. Germline assignment: CDR1 MNHNY and CDR2 SVGAGI (reference sequence). The CDR3 consists of 14 residues. After removal of 5 bases from V and 8 bases from J, the junction contained 11 bases not matched to a gene. The DNA of the CDR3 is TGTGCCAGCAGTCAGACAGGGCTAGGGGAAGGCTACACCTTC. Its protein product is CASSQTGLGEGYTF.

The chain employs TRBV5-1 and TRBJ2-6; D not resolved. With 0 bases removed from V and 0 bases from J, the gap between germline ends came to 4 bases. CDR1 and CDR2 from the germline V gene are SGHRS and YFSETQ. This CDR3 comprises 15 residues. The CDR3 sequence is CASSLESSGANVLTF. The CDR3, as DNA: TGCGCCAGCAGCTTGGAAAGCTCTGGGGCCAACGTCCTGACTTTC.

The genes are TRBV6-6 and TRBJ1-6; no clear D. Per the germline V gene, CDR1 is MNHNY and CDR2 is SVGAGI (reference sequence). V dropped 5 bases and J dropped 6 bases, with 14 bases sitting between them. The CDR3 length is 15 residues. The CDR3 bases are TGTGCCAGCAGTCCTCTAGGAGCAAGTAATTCACCCCTCCACTTT. Protein product: CASSPLGASNSPLHF.